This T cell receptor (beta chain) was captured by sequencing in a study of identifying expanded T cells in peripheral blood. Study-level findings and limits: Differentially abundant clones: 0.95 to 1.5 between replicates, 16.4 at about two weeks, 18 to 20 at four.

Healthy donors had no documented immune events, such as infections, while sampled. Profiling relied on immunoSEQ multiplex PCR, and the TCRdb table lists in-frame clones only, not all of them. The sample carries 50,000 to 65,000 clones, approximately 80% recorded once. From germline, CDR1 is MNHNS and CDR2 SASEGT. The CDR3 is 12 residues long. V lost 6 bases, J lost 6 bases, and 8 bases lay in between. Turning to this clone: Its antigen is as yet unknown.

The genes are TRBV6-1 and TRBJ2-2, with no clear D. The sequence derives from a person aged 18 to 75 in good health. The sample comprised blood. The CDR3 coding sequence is TGTGCCAGCAGCCCCCTGGCCGGGGAGCTGTTTTTT. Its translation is CASSPLAGELFF.